The rows below give T cell receptor beta chains drawn from one sample of a study of T cells after yellow fever vaccination. MiXCR, run by TCRdb on the 5' RACE reads, gives a single entry per CDR3 protein. This table has approximately 110,000 distinct CDR3 sequences, 7.4% appearing once. The starting material was CD4+ T cells sorted from PBMCs, obtained 10 to 11 days after the first yellow fever vaccination. The receptor set was obtained from a man aged 18 to 30 who received the YFV17D yellow fever vaccine. Each CDR3 is given with its conserved first and last residue. The order of the fields is CDR3 DNA, CDR3 protein, D gene, J gene, V gene, clone size. A D gene is named only where the DNA matches it firmly. Rows give clone size only sometimes, using once, few, many, or a class for an expanded clone.

CDR3 DNA: TGCGCCAGCAGCTTGGCAGGGGCGAGCTCCTACAATGAGCAGTTCTTC
CDR3 protein: CASSLAGASSYNEQFF
D gene: -
J gene: TRBJ2-1
V gene: TRBV5-1
clone size: many

CDR3 DNA: TGCAGTGCTGAGACAGGGGGCAGGCCCCAGCATTTT
CDR3 protein: CSAETGGRPQHF
D gene: TRBD1
J gene: TRBJ1-5
V gene: TRBV20-1
clone size: many

CDR3 DNA: TGCAGTGCCCCCCGGGCAGGTTCCTCCTACGAGCAGTACTTC
CDR3 protein: CSAPRAGSSYEQYF
D gene: -
J gene: TRBJ2-7
V gene: TRBV20-1
clone size: many

CDR3 DNA: TGCGCCAGCAGCCAAGATCGGAGGGATGAGAGCGATGGCTACACCTTC
CDR3 protein: CASSQDRRDESDGYTF
D gene: -
J gene: TRBJ1-2
V gene: TRBV4-1
clone size: many

CDR3 DNA: TGTGCCAGCAGTTTATTGGGCAGGGGGCGTCCAAACTATAATTCACCCCTCCACTTT
CDR3 protein: CASSLLGRGRPNYNSPLHF
D gene: TRBD1
J gene: TRBJ1-6
V gene: TRBV27
clone size: many

CDR3 DNA: TGTGCCAGCAACGAACCTGCGGGACAGTCCTTGAATGAGCAGTTCTTC
CDR3 protein: CASNEPAGQSLNEQFF
D gene: -
J gene: TRBJ2-1
V gene: TRBV7-9
clone size: many

CDR3 DNA: TGTGCCAGCAGTCGATTCCAGCGGAATTCACCCCTCCACTTT
CDR3 protein: CASSRFQRNSPLHF
D gene: -
J gene: TRBJ1-6
V gene: TRBV7-2
clone size: many

CDR3 DNA: TGTGCCAGCAGCTTGCCGGGGGCCGGCACAGATACGCAGTATTTT
CDR3 protein: CASSLPGAGTDTQYF
D gene: -
J gene: TRBJ2-3
V gene: TRBV5-4
clone size: many

CDR3 DNA: TGTGCCAGCAGTCCCCCGGGAGGGTCCTACGGCTACACCTTC
CDR3 protein: CASSPPGGSYGYTF
D gene: -
J gene: TRBJ1-2
V gene: TRBV28
clone size: few

CDR3 DNA: TGTGCCAGTAGTATTGTCACCGGGGCCAACGTCCTGACTTTC
CDR3 protein: CASSIVTGANVLTF
D gene: -
J gene: TRBJ2-6
V gene: TRBV19
clone size: -

CDR3 DNA: TGCAGCGTCCGACGGGACAGGGATAACTATGGCTACACCTTC
CDR3 protein: CSVRRDRDNYGYTF
D gene: TRBD1
J gene: TRBJ1-2
V gene: TRBV29-1
clone size: -

CDR3 DNA: TGTGCCACCAGCAGAGGAGGGACAGAGCAGTTCTTC
CDR3 protein: CATSRGGTEQFF
D gene: -
J gene: TRBJ2-1
V gene: TRBV15
clone size: many